The sequence of this T cell receptor beta chain was determined in a study of cytomegalovirus exposure and HLA in healthy donors (dated by TCRdb to 2015 to 2018). About the study as a whole: An earlier analysis of roughly 500 of the donors reported about 280 Gb of sequence data and 100 million to 120 million unique TCR beta sequences obtained from about 179 million T cells. An early release covering about 600 HLA-typed donors comprised roughly 300 gigabases of sequencing data and roughly 86 million unique TCR sequences. Among the roughly 400 genotyped donors, about 83% belonged to the genetic ancestry cluster associated with self-reported Caucasian donors. The study aimed to test whether signatures of past pathogen exposure could be identified by cataloging public T cell receptors. Using immunosequencing, the study profiled T cell repertoires from 500 to 800 subjects and related those repertoires to cytomegalovirus serostatus. Besides the first cohort of roughly 660 subjects, a separate validation cohort made up of over 95 different subjects was used. To predict cytomegalovirus infection status, the study brought together high-throughput TCR immunosequencing, statistical association of individual TCRs with disease status, and machine learning. A later analysis re-examined previously published TCR beta repertoires from several hundred donors and added high-resolution HLA genotyping to investigate patterns of TCR occurrence. Rather than using new phenotypic data, the later analysis identified candidate immune exposures from TCR beta sequences and from how often those sequences occurred across donors. An earlier analysis of fewer than 750 of the donors used high-throughput TCR beta sequencing to judge whether each TCR beta V gene segment behaved as functional or pseudogenic. Alongside the repertoire data, information on donor age, sex, ethnicity and CMV serostatus was compiled. In a later genetic analysis, genome-wide SNP genotypes for 398 of the 666 donors were used, and that subset was treated as a discovery cohort. All discovery cohort repertoires had been generated using a single sequencing platform. Class I and class II HLA loci were covered by the typing at four-digit resolution. Typing coverage varied by locus: about 620-630 donors for A, B, C, DRB1 and DQB1; approximately 560 for DQA1; more than 600 for DPA1; fewer than 480 for DPB1. Several DR-DQ haplotypes were handled as single units for association and clustering because linkage in the cohort was strong. Across some 400 genotyped donors of the cohort, an average of approximately 240,000 unique TCR beta nucleotide sequences per donor were sequenced, and 15% to 20% of those sequences were non-productive.

Overall study results and their limits: According to a later genetic analysis, donors in an Asian-associated ancestry cluster had fewer N-insertions in productive TCRs than the roughly 670-donor mean. When HLA alleles, especially DR and DQ, strongly co-occurred, TCR associations were difficult to assign to individual alleles. Only TCR beta chains were sequenced in this cohort, and the absence of alpha or paired-chain data limited detectable features. A further reported finding was that TCR beta sequences accurately predicted the HLA-A and HLA-B alleles for most subjects in the first cohort. Some IMGT-functional V segments, including TRBV6-2 and TRBV6-3, could not be distinguished by the 87-base-pair reads and were therefore excluded. In an earlier analysis of approximately 590 of the donors, most TCR beta V segments were observed in productive rearrangements about 90% or about 30% of the time, broadly matching IMGT annotations. Because HLA typing was missing for some donors at each locus, association tests included only the typed subset. Cytomegalovirus status was reported to be diagnosed by the classifier with high specificity and sensitivity in both the original and validation cohorts. V-gene and J-gene trimming of TCR beta chains was associated with a missense DCLRE1C variant in a later genetic analysis, and the association was replicated in an independent cohort. The presence/absence analyses assumed that sequencing depth was roughly uniform across donors, and that assumption may not be true. According to the authors, the approach could potentially be generalized to other disease states and immunological phenotypes. The study gave a list of more than 150 TCR beta chains associated with cytomegalovirus. CMV serostatus was the only immune exposure information available for the cohort. In a later analysis, TCR association rates were found to vary across HLA loci, with the most associated TCRs seen for DRB1 alleles and the fewest for HLA-C alleles. In a later analysis, HLA-associated TCR beta chains showed more clonal expansion and lower generation probabilities than non-associated chains that were equally common. In a later analysis, most CMV-associated TCR beta chains were found to appear HLA-restricted, with HLA associations seemingly driven largely by CMV exposure. The sequencing pipeline was judged likely to have produced a cluster of highly shared sequence variants as a technical artifact. In a later analysis, several top co-occurrence clusters were reported to appear linked to parvovirus B19, influenza, CMV and Epstein-Barr virus. While some public TCRs were present in many individuals, most TCR sequences turned up only very rarely across donors. Three of the identified cytomegalovirus-associated TCR beta chains were confirmed in vitro to be specific for cytomegalovirus antigens. Linkage disequilibrium might explain the correlated functional status among segregating V segments, but an unknown experimental factor could not be ruled out. Because counts were too low, about 17 rarely observed V segments, including chromosome 9 orphons, were excluded from the earlier analysis of some 540 of the donors. Specific HLA alleles were associated with 18,000 or so TCR beta sequences at a false discovery rate of 0.05 in a later analysis.

The junction carries 22 bases between V and J, which are trimmed by 5 bases and 8 bases respectively. Its CDR3 holds 16 amino acids, cysteine through phenylalanine. Kept here is only the CDR3 DNA, which spans 48 bases and is read in frame from base 1. CDR1 SGHVS and CDR2 FQNEAQ are derived from the germline V gene. The cohort consisted of some 670 healthy bone marrow donors. All cohort members were sampled while nominally healthy, although unrecorded immune exposures were likely present. The donor tested CMV seronegative and was one of the 352 seronegative cohort members. Every donor gave a peripheral blood sample, and the peripheral blood mononuclear cells from that sample were used for TCR beta sequencing. The Qiagen DNeasy Blood Extraction Kit was used to extract genomic DNA from the blood cell samples. Library method: the immunoSEQ multiplex PCR assay. For the multiplex PCR, a mixture combining 60 forward primers for TCR Vbeta segments and 13 reverse primers for TCR Jbeta segments was used. The CDR3 region of rearranged TCR beta genes was amplified from genomic DNA by a multiplex PCR assay. Amplified TCR beta libraries were sequenced as 87-base-pair reads on the Illumina HiSeq System. As for how the authors treated the data: A later analysis tallied around 80 million unique TCR beta chains across the approximately 670 repertoires, and around 9.9 million of those chains were shared by two or more donors. Raw reads were error-corrected and collapsed into unique sequences by a nearest-neighbor algorithm in which closely related sequences were merged to remove PCR and sequencing errors. CDR3 sequences were aligned to IMGT reference sequences to assign V, D and J gene segments. For a sequence to be retained, at least a six-nucleotide match to both a V gene segment and a J gene segment was required. Rearrangements were classified as productive when the CDR3 lacked stop codons and remained in frame with V and J, and all other rearrangements were classified as non-productive. CDR3 was defined according to IMGT convention as the region running from the second conserved V-encoded cysteine to the conserved J-encoded phenylalanine. The earlier analysis of roughly 590 of the donors excluded any sequence lacking an unambiguous match to a single V gene segment. An earlier analysis of a few hundred of the donors classified V segments as functional when productive rearrangements were above 56.7% and as segregating when the standard deviation between donors was above 5%. A statistical classification framework was built for diagnosing cytomegalovirus status from the catalog of TCR beta chain sequences. A later analysis assigned V and J genes by comparing TCR nucleotide sequences with IMGT/GENE-DB human TR gene sequences. In a later analysis, CDR3 sequences and most-parsimonious VDJ recombination scenarios were assigned using the TCRdist pipeline. A later analysis defined each TCR beta chain by its CDR3 amino acid sequence plus V-gene family, and excluded reads lacking a unique V-gene family. As a way to deal with suspected cross-contamination and a sequencing artifact, a later analysis dropped 640 or so nucleotide sequences that were highly shared and had low generation probability. For each public chain, a later analysis derived a clonal expansion index from normalized ranks of inferred template counts within each repertoire. A later analysis computed generation probabilities with a VDJ recombination model fitted to out-of-frame rearrangements, and checked the results against IGoR. In a later analysis, hypergeometric tests were used to score TCR-TCR, TCR-HLA and TCR-CMV co-occurrence, with a repertoire-size bias correction applied to TCR pairs. A later analysis estimated false discovery rates by permuting HLA or CMV assignments 20 times. In a later analysis, co-occurring TCRs were grouped using DBSCAN, with TCRdist sequence similarity added in when clustering inside HLA-allele-positive subsets. Co-occurrence clustering excluded repertoires with fewer than 30,000 or more than 120,000 public chains, plus five with anomalous nucleotide sharing. Drawn from immuneACCESS, this table holds only the in-frame rearrangements with V and J called that TCRdb kept. Clones are partly lost; checked studies trace under half to an unresolved V gene and leave the rest unexplained. The V and J calls and clone size come from that table; D and trimming were worked out from the DNA. This sample lists roughly 180,000 clones; 70% to 85% were detected once. Around 1.5% of the sample is in the top ten clones.

Of note for this clone: What this receptor recognizes is not known. Per-base quality was not reported, and no clone a single base away is much larger than it.

This receptor was identified in a man aged 18 to 30 in good health and CMV-seronegative. Sequencing was done on a sample of PBMCs. The chain uses TRBV7-8 and TRBJ1-5; 5 matching bases give a weak D call of TRBD1. The CDR3 reads as follows: CASSAGHYLTLEPQHF. The DNA is TGTGCCAGCAGCGCAGGACATTACCTCACGCTTGAGCCCCAGCATTTT.